The 30 T cell receptor beta chains in this list originate from one sample, sequenced in a study of T cell responses to AZD1222 COVID-19 vaccine. Assay: immunoSEQ multiplex PCR; the TCRdb copy retains only in-frame clones and omits some. This table has approximately 68,000 clones, around 86% appearing once. Specimen: peripheral blood, collected on day 0 of AZD1222 vaccination. These receptors were obtained from an adult in good health.

The chain joins TRBV28 to TRBJ1-1, with D tentatively TRBD1 (6 bases). The germline CDR1 and CDR2 sequences are MDHEN and SYDVKM. Between the trimmed V and J ends, which lost 7 bases and 11 bases, there was a span of 17 bases. CDR3 length: 12 amino acids. The CDR3 DNA reads as TGTGCCAGCAATCTGTTACAGGGAAGGGCTTTCTTT. Translation gives CASNLLQGRAFF.

J is TRBJ1-4 and V is TRBV29-1; 7 bases agree with TRBD1. J was trimmed by 10 bases and V by 4 bases; bases with no gene match: 6. CDR1 is SQVTM, CDR2 ANQGSEA, per germline. This CDR3 contains 12 residues. The CDR3 reads CSVGTGQGKLFF. The CDR3 nucleotides read TGCAGCGTTGGGACAGGCCAGGGAAAACTGTTTTTT.

This clone appeared a single time. The chain recombines TRBV5-8 with TRBJ1-4, with 7 bases that match TRBD1. The germline V gene has CDR1 SGHTS and CDR2 YDEGEE. This CDR3 contains 15 residues. After removal of 1 base from V and 8 bases from J, the junction contained 8 bases not matched to a gene. In nucleotides, the CDR3 is TGTGCCAGCAGCTTGAAGGGGGCCCAAGGAGAAAAACTGTTTTTT. Translation gives CASSLKGAQGEKLFF.

The rearrangement links TRBV5-1 to TRBJ1-2; no definite D call. Germline V gene sequence: CDR1 SGHRS, CDR2 YFSETQ. V lost 0 bases and J 8 bases, leaving 14 bases between the germline ends. The CDR3 runs 14 residues. The CDR3 DNA is TGCGCCAGCAGCTTGGGAACACCGGCGAGGGGCTACACCTTC. This gives the protein CASSLGTPARGYTF.

The chain is built from TRBV6-1 and TRBJ1-6, with D possibly TRBD1 on 5 matching bases. V shed 2 bases and J shed 9 bases, with 17 bases lying between them. CDR3 size: 16 residues. Germline V gene data show CDR1 as MNHNS and CDR2 as SASEGT. CDR3 sequence: CASSESTGAGSSPLHF. The DNA of the CDR3 is TGTGCCAGCAGTGAATCTACCGGGGCCGGGAGTTCACCCCTCCACTTT.

This chain joins TRBV19 and TRBJ1-4; 9 bases fit TRBD1. Looked up from germline, CDR1 is LNHDA and CDR2 is SQIVND (reference sequence). The CDR3 contains 14 residues. Unmatched junction bases numbered 6, after V lost 6 bases and J lost 7 bases. The CDR3 DNA reads as TGTGCCAGTAGGCCACAGGGGGCGCCTGAAAAACTGTTTTTT. It codes for CASRPQGAPEKLFF.

The chain links TRBV7-2 to TRBJ1-4; 7 bases fit TRBD1. The CDR3 totals 14 residues. V shed 5 bases, J shed 8 bases, and the junction held 8 bases outside the gene matches. Germline V gives CDR1 SGHTA, CDR2 FQGNSA. The CDR3 loop reads CASSLGDSQEKLFF. In nucleotides, the CDR3 is TGTGCCAGCAGCCTAGGGGACAGTCAGGAAAAACTGTTTTTT.

This chain uses TRBV5-6 with TRBJ1-2; D is undetermined. V was clipped by 0 bases and J by 8 bases, with 2 bases between them. In germline, CDR1 is SGHDT, CDR2 YYEEEE. CDR3 length equals 10 residues. The DNA of the CDR3 is TGTGCCAGCAGCTTGGGAGGCTACACCTTC. Its translation is CASSLGGYTF.

The chain carries TRBV16 and TRBJ2-3; a weak D match, TRBD1 (6 bases). V was shortened by 3 bases and J by 4 bases, with 23 bases between the two germline ends. CDR1 and CDR2 from the germline V gene are KGHSY and FQNENV. The CDR3 is made up of 18 amino acids. This chain's CDR3 is CASSHPLAGESNADTQYF. In DNA form, the CDR3 reads TGTGCCAGCAGCCATCCGCTGGCAGGGGAGAGCAACGCAGATACGCAGTATTTT.

V usage is TRBV7-7 and J usage is TRBJ2-1; no reliable D call. From germline, CDR1 is SSHAT and CDR2 FNYEAQ (reference sequence). This CDR3 has 13 amino acids. V lost 4 bases and J 5 bases, leaving 9 bases between the germline ends. CDR3 amino acids: CASSSDRNNEQFF. DNA of the CDR3: TGTGCCAGCAGCTCGGACCGGAACAATGAGCAGTTCTTC.

This chain uses TRBV7-8 with TRBJ1-4; D is possibly TRBD1 (5 bases). This CDR3 has 16 amino acids. CDR1 and CDR2 from the germline V gene are SGHVS and FQNEAQ. The germline V and J ends were trimmed by 1 base and 1 base, with 10 bases remaining between them. Written as DNA, the CDR3 is TGTGCCAGCAGCTTAGGGGGGTTACTAACTAATGAAAAACTGTTTTTT. Amino acid sequence: CASSLGGLLTNEKLFF.

This clone was observed a few times. CDR3 residues: CASSQDSGFWKTEGREYYGYTF. The DNA for the CDR3 is TGCGCCAGCAGCCAAGATTCAGGTTTCTGGAAAACGGAGGGAAGGGAGTACTATGGCTACACCTTC. The chain has TRBV4-1 and TRBJ1-2; D not certain. This CDR3 comprises 22 residues. Trimming shortened V by 0 bases and J by 3 bases, and 32 bases separated the two germline ends. Germline V gene lookup returns CDR1 MGHRA and CDR2 YSYEKL.

The chain joins TRBV6-2 or TRBV6-3 to TRBJ2-7; D unresolved. Per the germline V gene, CDR1 is MNHEY and CDR2 is SVGEGT. With 5 bases removed from V and 0 bases from J, the gap between germline ends came to 5 bases. This CDR3 is built from 12 residues. In DNA, the CDR3 is TGTGCCAGCAGTGAGGTCTCCTACGAGCAGTACTTC. As protein: CASSEVSYEQYF.

This clone is a singleton in its sample. This chain links TRBV30 with TRBJ2-3; either TRBD1 or TRBD2 may supply D (5 bases each). The CDR3 extends over 13 amino acids. Trimming removed 2 bases from V and 2 bases from J, with 8 bases in between. Germline V CDR1 and CDR2: GTSNPN, SVGIG (reference sequence). CDR3: CAWSLGDTDTQYF. CDR3 nucleotides: TGTGCCTGGAGTCTGGGGGACACAGATACGCAGTATTTT.

J is TRBJ2-5 and V is TRBV13; no definite D call. Germline V gives CDR1 PRHDT, CDR2 FYEKMQ (reference sequence). V was cut by 2 bases and J by 5 bases, with 6 bases left in between. This CDR3 has 12 amino acids. CDR3 loop: CASSLRWETQYF. CDR3 nucleotides: TGTGCCAGCAGCTTACGTTGGGAGACCCAGTACTTC.

This clone was counted a single time. This chain links TRBV5-5 with TRBJ1-2; D is uncertain. With 2 bases removed from V and 1 base from J, the gap between germline ends came to 6 bases. The CDR3 extends over 13 amino acids. CDR1 and CDR2 from the germline V gene are SGHKS and YYEKEE (reference sequence). The CDR3: CASSLLVNYGYTF. The DNA of the CDR3 is TGTGCCAGCAGCTTACTGGTTAACTATGGCTACACCTTC.

V and J are TRBV7-3 and TRBJ2-1; 12 positions match TRBD2. The V gene end was trimmed by 5 bases and the J gene end by 4 bases; junction bases not matched to a gene: 3. Per germline, CDR1 SGHTA and CDR2 FQGTGA. The CDR3 has 15 residues. CDR3 nucleotide sequence: TGTGCCAGCAGCCGGACTAGCGGGGCTTACAATGAGCAGTTCTTC. Its protein is CASSRTSGAYNEQFF. The full variable domain, with the rest looked up from reference TRBV7-3 and TRBJ2-1, is GAGVSQTPSNKVTEKGKYVELRCDPISGHTALYWYRQSLGQGPEFLIYFQGTGAADDSGLPNDRFFAVRPEGSVSTLKIQRTERGDSAVYLCASSRTSGAYNEQFFGPGTRLTVL.

The chain is built from TRBV19 and TRBJ1-3; unclear D gene. Trimming took 3 bases from V and 9 from J, leaving 6 bases between them. Germline V gene data show CDR1 as LNHDA and CDR2 as SQIVND (reference sequence). The CDR3 covers 11 residues. The CDR3, as DNA: TGTGCCAGTAGTATTCGGGGCACCATATATTTT. Translated, it gives CASSIRGTIYF. Drawing the rest from reference TRBV19 and TRBJ1-3, the complete variable domain is DGGITQSPKYLFRKEGQNVTLSCEQNLNHDAMYWYRQDPGQGLRLIYYSQIVNDFQKGDIAEGYSVSREKKESFPLTVTSAQKNPTAFYLCASSIRGTIYFGEGSWLTVV.

The chain uses TRBV27 and TRBJ1-5; TRBD1 matches at 9 bases. This CDR3 comprises 18 residues. The germline CDR1 and CDR2 sequences are MNHEY and SMNVEV (reference sequence). V was clipped by 5 bases and J by 2 bases; unmatched bases: 13. CDR3 residues: CASSAGQGKGGGNQPQHF. In nucleotides, the CDR3 is TGTGCCAGCAGTGCGGGACAGGGAAAGGGAGGCGGCAATCAGCCCCAGCATTTT.

The V and J genes are TRBV14 and TRBJ2-7; D tentatively fits TRBD1 or TRBD2 (5 bases each). Per germline, CDR1 SGHDN and CDR2 FVKESK. V was shortened by 6 bases and J by 4 bases, with 19 bases between the two germline ends. This CDR3 region has 15 residues. CDR3 nucleotides: TGTGCCAGCAGTCCCTTCGGGAAGGGGCCTTACGAGCAGTACTTC. This encodes CASSPFGKGPYEQYF.

The chain carries TRBV6-5 and TRBJ2-3, with D possibly TRBD2 on 7 matching bases. Per germline, CDR1 MNHEY and CDR2 SVGAGI. Trimming left V 0 bases short and J 4 bases short, with 14 bases between. The CDR3 runs 16 residues. The CDR3 sequence is CASSYSRGGLPDTQYF. The CDR3, as DNA: TGTGCCAGCAGTTACTCGAGGGGGGGGCTCCCAGATACGCAGTATTTT.

J is TRBJ1-6 and V is TRBV10-3; the match to TRBD1 covers 8 bases. The germline gives CDR1 ENHRY, CDR2 SYGVKD. Trimming took 2 bases from V and 10 from J; bases not matched to a gene: 7. There are 15 residues in the CDR3. As DNA, the CDR3 is TGTGCCATCAGTGAGCGTACAGGGGGGGAATCACCCCTCCACTTT. Translation gives CAISERTGGESPLHF.

The chain carries TRBV2 and TRBJ1-2; no clear D. Trimming cost V 6 bases and J 2 bases, with 13 bases left between them. The CDR3 covers 14 residues. Looked up from germline, CDR1 is SNHLY and CDR2 is FYNNEI. The CDR3 loop is CASRGRRGNYGYTF. Written as DNA, the CDR3 is TGTGCCAGCAGGGGTAGGCGGGGAAACTATGGCTACACCTTC.

The chain combines TRBV6-5 with TRBJ1-5, with 7 bases that match TRBD1. V dropped 6 bases and J dropped 0; count of bases not matched to a gene: 5. The length of the CDR3 is 15 residues. CDR1 and CDR2 from the germline V gene are MNHEY and SVGAGI. CDR3 residues: CASSAGTASNQPQHF. CDR3 sequence (DNA): TGTGCCAGCAGCGCCGGGACAGCTAGCAATCAGCCCCAGCATTTT.

The J gene is TRBJ1-2, the V gene TRBV10-3; D is undetermined. Germline V lookup: CDR1 ENHRY, CDR2 SYGVKD. This CDR3 is 12 amino acids long. Trimming took off 1 base at V and 10 bases at J, with 10 bases between the two ends. Here the CDR3 DNA reads TGTGCCATCAGTGAGTACGGACGAGCCTACACCTTC. Residues: CAISEYGRAYTF.

The V call is TRBV7-9, the J call TRBJ1-1; a possible D gene is TRBD1 (5 bases). Germline values: CDR1 SEHNR, CDR2 FQNEAQ (reference sequence). V lost 4 bases to trimming and J lost 1 base, with 13 bases between them. This CDR3 spans 15 amino acids. The CDR3 DNA follows: TGTGCCAGCAGCTCGCCCGGGACGGGGAACACTGAAGCTTTCTTT. This translates into CASSSPGTGNTEAFF.

This sequence joins TRBV28 and TRBJ2-5; 7 bases agree with TRBD1. Trimming at V came to 4 bases and at J to 4 bases, leaving 9 bases not matched to a gene. There are 15 residues in the CDR3. Looked up from germline, CDR1 is MDHEN and CDR2 is SYDVKM. The CDR3 DNA follows: TGTGCCAGCAGTTCCGACAGGGAAAGACGAGAGACCCAGTACTTC. Translation: CASSSDRERRETQYF. Full variable domain (missing parts from reference TRBV28 and TRBJ2-5): DVKVTQSSRYLVKRTGEKVFLECVQDMDHENMFWYRQDPGLGLRLIYFSYDVKMKEKGDIPEGYSVSREKKERFSLILESASTNQTSMYLCASSSDRERRETQYFGPGTRLLVL.

This clone was detected only once. J is TRBJ1-1 and V is TRBV2; D is unclear. The germline V gene has CDR1 SNHLY and CDR2 FYNNEI. The CDR3 spans 13 residues. Deletions cut 0 bases from V and 5 bases from J, with 7 bases between. The CDR3 DNA reads as TGTGCCAGCAGTGAAGCTGTGTCGACTGAAGCTTTCTTT. As protein: CASSEAVSTEAFF.

The chain combines TRBV30 with TRBJ2-7; possibly TRBD1 or TRBD2 for D (6 bases each). Germline CDR1 GTSNPN, CDR2 SVGIG (reference sequence). There are 12 residues in the CDR3. V lost 5 bases to trimming and J lost 3 bases, with 11 bases between them. The CDR3 here is CAWGGTNYEQYF. CDR3 bases: TGTGCCTGGGGGGGGACAAACTACGAGCAGTACTTC. The complete variable domain, with remaining parts taken from reference TRBV30 and TRBJ2-7, reads SQTIHQWPATLVQPVGSPLSLECTVEGTSNPNLYWYRQAAGRGLQLLFYSVGIGQISSEVPQNLSASRPQDRQFILSSKKLLLSDSGFYLCAWGGTNYEQYFGPGTRLTVT.

This clone was counted ten times or more. The chain links TRBV4-3 to TRBJ1-5; D perhaps matches TRBD1 (6 bases). CDR3 length: 14 amino acids. The V gene lost 0 bases and the J gene lost 9 bases, with 12 bases spanning the gap. Germline lookup yields CDR1 LGHNA and CDR2 YSLEER. This CDR3 is CASSQDGGLTPQHF. DNA for the CDR3: TGCGCCAGCAGCCAAGATGGGGGGCTCACGCCCCAGCATTTT.